This TCR beta chain was found in a study of cytomegalovirus exposure and HLA in healthy donors. Germline loops: CDR1 SGHNT, CDR2 YYREEE (reference sequence). The CDR3 consists of 17 residues. The J segment lost 6 bases and the V segment lost 3 bases, leaving 16 bases of the junction unmatched. 60 Vbeta and 13 Jbeta primers were used in PCR. Sequenced by immunoSEQ multiplex PCR; TCRdb stores in-frame clones only, minus some. This repertoire shows approximately 260,000 clones, approximately 91% found once; its top ten account for around 1.7%. Input material: PBMCs. The genes are TRBV5-4 and TRBJ1-2, with 8 nucleotides matching TRBD1. The receptor's source is a girl aged 2 to 9 in good health and CMV-seronegative. CDR3 amino acids: CASSSWRGSGGIHGYTF. CDR3 coding DNA: TGTGCCAGCAGCTCATGGCGCGGGTCAGGGGGCATCCATGGCTACACCTTC.